The 13 T cell receptor beta chains below all came from one sample that was sequenced in a study of PD-1 blockade in classical Hodgkin lymphoma. The table came from immunoSEQ multiplex PCR; TCRdb's copy has only in-frame clones and leaves some out. The sample yields about 93,000 clones, roughly 73% seen once. The sample's time point: cycle 4 day 1 (C4D1), after more than 5 weeks of nivolumab. Relapse after autologous stem cell transplantation occurred in every patient, and brentuximab vedotin exposure varied. Sequences were derived from peripheral blood mononuclear cells (PBMCs), sampled before the fourth cycle of nivolumab. Source of these receptors: a human donor with classical Hodgkin lymphoma.

This chain uses TRBV4-1 with TRBJ1-6; the D gene is possibly TRBD1 (5 bases). The CDR3 has 15 residues. The V end lost 5 bases, the J end lost 1 base, and 9 bases lay between the germline ends. Germline CDR1 and CDR2: MGHRA and YSYEKL. The DNA of the CDR3 is TGCGCCAGCAGCGCAGGGAGTTCCTATAATTCACCCCTCCACTTT. Amino acids: CASSAGSSYNSPLHF.

This chain joins TRBV28 and TRBJ2-1; a weak D match, TRBD1 (6 bases). Germline assignment: CDR1 MDHEN and CDR2 SYDVKM. This CDR3 has 12 amino acids. Trimming left V 6 bases short and J 9 bases short, with 12 bases between. The DNA of the CDR3 is TGTGCCAGCAGGCTACAGGGATTTGAGCAGTTCTTC. It encodes CASRLQGFEQFF.

This sequence joins TRBV29-1 and TRBJ1-2; 7 bases fit TRBD1. The CDR3 is 16 amino acids. Trimming cost V 2 bases and J 4 bases; bases outside gene matches: 13. In germline, CDR1 is SQVTM, CDR2 ANQGSEA. The CDR3 nucleotides read TGCAGCGTTGAAAGGGAAAGGGACAGTCTCCTCTATGGCTACACCTTC. Amino acid sequence: CSVERERDSLLYGYTF.

In the case of this clone: The junction departs from the called germline gene at one end, perhaps through a read error. V usage is TRBV14 and J usage is TRBJ1-3; no clear D. The CDR3 has 13 amino acids. Germline V gene lookup returns CDR1 SGHDN and CDR2 FVKESK. This CDR3 reads CASSHVSRNTIYF. CDR3 coding DNA: TGTGCCAGCAGCCACGTCTCTAGAAACACCATATATTTT.

V usage is TRBV10-1 and J usage is TRBJ1-5; a weak D match, TRBD1 (5 bases). The V end lost 4 bases, the J end lost 3 bases, and 13 bases lay between the germline ends. From germline, CDR1 is WNHNN and CDR2 SYGVQD (reference sequence). The CDR3 spans 15 residues. The CDR3 sequence is CASSVKGPNNQPQHF. DNA for the CDR3: TGCGCCAGCAGTGTGAAGGGACCTAACAATCAGCCCCAGCATTTT.

V usage is TRBV7-9 and J usage is TRBJ1-5; 8 nucleotides agree with TRBD1. The CDR3 totals 15 residues. Unmatched junction bases numbered 6, after V lost 5 bases and J lost 3 bases. The germline V gene has CDR1 SEHNR and CDR2 FQNEAQ (reference sequence). This CDR3 reads CASSRDRGLNQPQHF. In DNA form, the CDR3 reads TGTGCCAGCAGCCGCGACAGGGGCCTCAATCAGCCCCAGCATTTT. Together with reference TRBV7-9 and TRBJ1-5, the CDR3 gives the full variable domain: DTGVSQNPRHKITKRGQNVTFRCDPISEHNRLYWYRQTLGQGPEFLTYFQNEAQLEKSRLLSDRFSAERPKGSFSTLEIQRTEQGDSAMYLCASSRDRGLNQPQHFGDGTRLSIL.

V gene TRBV11-2 combines with J gene TRBJ2-5; D is uncertain. This CDR3 is built from 15 residues. Trimming left V 5 bases short and J 7 bases short, with 20 bases between. Germline values: CDR1 SGHAT, CDR2 FQNNGV. The CDR3 spells CASSQAWTESSTQYF. The CDR3 DNA follows: TGTGCCAGCAGCCAAGCCTGGACCGAATCATCGACCCAGTACTTC.

In DNA form, the CDR3 reads TGTGCCAGCAGTTCCCCTAGCGGGAGGGAGGAGACCCAGTACTTC. Translated: CASSSPSGREETQYF. The genes are TRBV28 and TRBJ2-5, with 12 nucleotides matching TRBD2. Trimming removed 4 bases from V and 5 bases from J; junction bases left unmatched: 5. CDR1 is MDHEN, CDR2 SYDVKM, per germline. This CDR3 region has 15 residues.

This clone was observed a handful of times. V gene TRBV10-3 combines with J gene TRBJ2-7; TRBD1 matches at 7 bases. Trimming at V came to 2 bases and at J to 5 bases, leaving 3 bases not matched to a gene. Germline V CDR1 and CDR2: ENHRY, SYGVKD. There are 13 residues in the CDR3. The CDR3 DNA follows: TGTGCCATCAGTGAGAAGACAGGGAACGAGCAGTACTTC. Encoded protein: CAISEKTGNEQYF.

The chain joins TRBV7-8 to TRBJ1-1; D uncertain. There are 16 residues in the CDR3. The germline V and J ends were trimmed by 1 base and 1 base, with 13 bases remaining between them. Germline loops: CDR1 SGHVS, CDR2 FQNEAQ. The CDR3 DNA reads as TGTGCCAGCAGCTTAGTCCCCATAGCGTGGAACACTGAAGCTTTCTTT. Protein sequence: CASSLVPIAWNTEAFF.

The chain couples TRBV5-1 to TRBJ2-1, with 7 bases aligning to TRBD1. Germline V gene data show CDR1 as SGHRS and CDR2 as YFSETQ. This CDR3 has 15 residues. The trim removed 3 bases at V and 6 bases at J, leaving 9 bases unmatched. Written as DNA, the CDR3 is TGCGCCAGCAGCTCAACAGGGGCCGAAGGCAATGAGCAGTTCTTC. Its protein product is CASSSTGAEGNEQFF.

The chain has TRBV28 and TRBJ2-3; no reliable D call. CDR3 length equals 15 residues. The germline CDR1 and CDR2 sequences are MDHEN and SYDVKM. Trimming cost V 7 bases and J 1 base, with 15 bases left between them. The CDR3 DNA reads as TGTGCCAGCATTTGGAGAAATTACGGCACAGATACGCAGTATTTT. Amino acids: CASIWRNYGTDTQYF.

The chain is built from TRBV7-3 and TRBJ2-7, with TRBD2 matching over 7 bases. After removal of 5 bases from V and 6 bases from J, the junction contained 7 bases not matched to a gene. This CDR3 contains 13 residues. Germline loops: CDR1 SGHTA, CDR2 FQGTGA. The CDR3, as DNA: TGTGCCAGCAGCCCCCCGGGAGGTCGCGAGCAGTACTTC. It translates to CASSPPGGREQYF.